Listed below are T cell receptor beta chains from one sample, sequenced in a study of blood T cell repertoires in COVID-19. Data came from immunoSEQ multiplex PCR; TCRdb stores just in-frame clones and leaves some out. The sample contains approximately 120,000 clones, about 90% of which appear only once. Sequenced material: peripheral blood. The source of these receptors is a man aged 45-60 years with COVID-19, enrolled during active disease. CDR3s include the opening cysteine and the closing phenylalanine or tryptophan. Each record gives: J gene, V gene, CDR3 protein.

TRBJ1-2 | TRBV19 | CASSIKGINYGYTF
TRBJ1-2 | TRBV6-8 | CASSYGTGQWDYGYTF
TRBJ1-3 | TRBV5-5 | CASSFQGDTIYF
TRBJ1-2 | TRBV18 | CASSPPDSLWYGYTF
TRBJ1-2 | TRBV6-2/TRBV6-3 | CASSYPPDRGSGYTF
TRBJ1-5 | TRBV9 | CASSVAGDSNQPQHF
TRBJ1-1 | TRBV24-1 | CATSDATGSSFF
TRBJ2-3 | TRBV10-3 | CATRTGSTDTQYF
TRBJ2-3 | TRBV10-3 | CACRDTPRNTQYF
TRBJ1-2 | TRBV19 | CASSTGTEYGYTF
TRBJ2-7 | TRBV28 | CASSPGQGAYEQYF
TRBJ2-4 | TRBV5-1 | CASSFGGENIQYF
TRBJ2-1 | TRBV19 | CASSPGTSGRLGEQFF
TRBJ1-2 | TRBV5-5 | CASSFWDRVDYGYTF
TRBJ1-1 | TRBV15 | CATSRGAGSTEAFF
TRBJ2-3 | TRBV3-1/TRBV3-2 | CASSQSPVSTDTQYF
TRBJ2-7 | TRBV12-3/TRBV12-4 | CASSLRGKGEQYF
TRBJ1-2 | TRBV18 | CASSPDPGDGYTF
TRBJ2-1 | TRBV19 | CASSILAGDLSSYNEQFF
TRBJ2-3 | TRBV5-1 | CASTSGGFTDTQYF
TRBJ1-4 | TRBV28 | CASSPYDRRNEKLFF
TRBJ1-1 | TRBV5-1 | CASSLDRVTEAFF
TRBJ1-2 | TRBV28 | CASADIDAGGYTF
TRBJ2-2 | TRBV9 | CASSVGLGVVTGELFF
TRBJ2-7 | TRBV7-9 | CASSPQGNSGEQYF
TRBJ2-7 | TRBV30 | CAWSPGTPSSYEQYF
TRBJ2-2 | TRBV15 | CATSRVAGGNTGELFF
TRBJ1-2 | TRBV5-8 | CASSRTALYGYTF
TRBJ2-1 | TRBV3-1/TRBV3-2 | CASSQGTIPNEQFF
TRBJ2-7 | TRBV9 | CASSGGQTPYEQYF
TRBJ2-7 | TRBV9 | CASSVGSGSYEQYF
TRBJ2-1 | TRBV11-2 | CASSLASYNEQFF
TRBJ2-7 | TRBV10-3 | CAISGTGSYEQYF
TRBJ2-2 | TRBV7-9 | CASSSSAGELFF
TRBJ2-7 | TRBV4-2 | CASSQEREVPQYEQYF
TRBJ1-1 | TRBV30 | CAWSKRDSRTEAFF
TRBJ2-2 | TRBV2 | CASSGDTGELFF
TRBJ1-2 | TRBV19 | CASSISGTGHYGYTF
TRBJ2-1 | TRBV4-3 | CASSQDSGREPYNEQFF
TRBJ2-3 | TRBV5-1 | CASSLVLAGGADTQYF
TRBJ2-3 | TRBV6-6 | CASSRSLSGSPDTQYF
TRBJ2-3 | TRBV10-2 | CASRIAGADTQYF
TRBJ2-3 | TRBV7-2 | CASSPGLGPDTQYF
TRBJ2-1 | TRBV9 | CASSVGTPNPLDEQFF
TRBJ1-6 | TRBV25-1 | CASSEGAEPTHSPLHF
TRBJ1-2 | TRBV3-1/TRBV3-2 | CASSQVISGGYGYTF
TRBJ1-5 | TRBV9 | CASSGGTGLSNQPQHF
TRBJ1-1 | TRBV5-1 | CASSRRGDPNTEAFF
TRBJ2-3 | TRBV19 | CASGLAGSPTDTQYF
TRBJ1-5 | TRBV28 | CASSPGQGGQPQHF
TRBJ2-7 | TRBV28 | CASVKEGGGPYEQYF